Listed here are 27 T cell receptor beta chains from one sample, sequenced in a study of T cells after yellow fever vaccination. TCRdb re-analysed the 5' RACE reads in MiXCR, keeping a single row per CDR3 protein. The sample yields about 320,000 distinct CDR3 sequences, around 4.5% seen once. The sample in question was PBMCs, obtained 15 days after the yellow fever booster vaccination. The receptor source for this set is a man younger than 35 who received the YFV17D yellow fever vaccine.

This clonotype was seen many times. The chain has TRBV7-9 and TRBJ1-5; the D gene is possibly TRBD1 (6 bases). The V gene's germline CDR1 is SEHNR and CDR2 FQNEAQ (reference sequence). V was pared by 6 bases and J by 2 bases, with 23 bases between. This CDR3 has 18 amino acids. Here the CDR3 reads CASSVGTPALSGNQPQHF. CDR3 coding DNA: TGTGCCAGCAGTGTGGGGACACCAGCCCTTAGCGGCAATCAGCCCCAGCATTTT.

This clonotype was recorded a few times. The gene calls are TRBV6-1 and TRBJ2-1; the D is unclear. From germline, CDR1 is MNHNS and CDR2 SASEGT. The length of the CDR3 is 15 residues. Trimming left V 8 bases short and J 9 bases short, with 23 bases between. CDR3 loop: CASVPRLVPPGEQFF. In DNA form, the CDR3 reads TGTGCCAGCGTCCCTCGCTTGGTTCCCCCCGGTGAGCAGTTCTTC.

This clonotype was counted many times. The CDR3 DNA is TGCGCCAGCAGCCAGAAAGCGGGACAGGGGGCTTCCTCACCCCTCCACTTT. Its protein is CASSQKAGQGASSPLHF. The V call is TRBV4-1, the J call TRBJ1-6, with 12 bases identical to TRBD1. Trimming took 3 bases from V and 10 from J; bases not matched to a gene: 10. CDR1 is MGHRA, CDR2 YSYEKL, per germline. The CDR3 has 17 amino acids.

This clonotype was seen a few times. This chain connects TRBV7-6 to TRBJ2-1, with 8 bases aligning to TRBD1. This CDR3 has 16 residues. Germline CDR1 reads SGHVS; CDR2 reads FNYEAQ. Germline trimming cut 6 bases from V and 8 bases from J; bases unmatched to any gene: 15. CDR3 DNA: TGTGCCAGCAGTTATCAGGGGGCGCGGTCCTTAGATGAGCAGTTCTTC. Encoded protein: CASSYQGARSLDEQFF.

This clonotype was counted many times. The chain is built from TRBV29-1 and TRBJ1-1, with D perhaps matching TRBD1 (6 bases). Deletions cut 1 base from V and 0 bases from J, with 15 bases between. The CDR3 spans 16 residues. Germline CDR1 is SQVTM and CDR2 is ANQGSEA. The CDR3 DNA reads TGCAGCGTTGAAGCGCTGGGGGGGCGGTTGAACACTGAAGCTTTCTTT. It is translated as CSVEALGGRLNTEAFF.

The sample holds many counts of this clonotype. The J gene is TRBJ2-2, the V gene TRBV5-1; 10 bases align to TRBD1. The germline V gene encodes CDR1 SGHRS and CDR2 YFSETQ. There are 17 residues in the CDR3. With 4 bases clipped from V and 4 bases from J, the junction kept 10 bases outside the gene matches. The CDR3 DNA follows: TGCGCCAGCAGCCCACCGACAGGGGGCTATGGCACCGGGGAGCTGTTTTTT. Translation: CASSPPTGGYGTGELFF.

This sequence joins TRBV3-1 and TRBJ2-5, with D maybe TRBD1 (6 bases). Germline CDR1 and CDR2: LGHDT and YNNKEL (reference sequence). The CDR3 has 13 residues. With 8 bases removed from V and 5 bases from J, the gap between germline ends came to 15 bases. CDR3 amino acids: CASQKQGGETQYF. CDR3 DNA sequence: TGTGCCAGCCAAAAACAGGGTGGGGAGACCCAGTACTTC.

This clonotype was seen more than once but under ten times. V and J are TRBV6-2 or TRBV6-3 and TRBJ2-2, with TRBD1 matching over 8 bases. The CDR3 sequence is 16 residues long. V dropped 0 bases and J dropped 2; count of bases not matched to a gene: 2. Germline V gives CDR1 MNHEY, CDR2 SVGEGT. This chain's CDR3 is CASSYSGQVNTGELFF. For the CDR3, the DNA is TGTGCCAGCAGTTACTCGGGACAGGTTAACACCGGGGAGCTGTTTTTT.

The chain combines TRBV18 with TRBJ1-5; no clear D gene. Germline V gives CDR1 KGHSH, CDR2 LQKENI. CDR3 length equals 13 residues. The ends were cut back, 5 bases at V and 5 bases at J, with 10 bases in the middle. The CDR3 sequence: CASSYILDQPQHF. The CDR3 nucleotides read TGTGCCAGCTCATATATCTTGGATCAGCCCCAGCATTTT.

This clonotype has at least ten counts. The gene calls are TRBV5-6 and TRBJ1-2, with D uncertain. This CDR3 is built from 14 residues. V was pared by 5 bases and J by 4 bases, with 15 bases between. Germline CDR1 reads SGHDT; CDR2 reads YYEEEE. The CDR3 loop is CASRLAQKGYGYTF. For the CDR3, the DNA is TGTGCCAGCAGACTCGCACAGAAAGGCTATGGCTACACCTTC.

The rearrangement links TRBV2 to TRBJ2-2, with D uncertain. Trimming cost V 7 bases and J 4 bases, with 7 bases left between them. The germline V gene has CDR1 SNHLY and CDR2 FYNNEI. The length of the CDR3 is 12 residues. In nucleotides, the CDR3 is TGTGCCAGCACCAGAGGCACCGGGGAGCTGTTTTTT. Translated, it gives CASTRGTGELFF.

This clonotype was seen a handful of times. This chain connects TRBV7-3 to TRBJ2-2; 10 nucleotides match TRBD2. Germline V gene data show CDR1 as SGHTA and CDR2 as FQGTGA. The CDR3 consists of 16 residues. V gave up 2 bases and J gave up 1 base; unmatched junction bases: 1. CDR3 nucleotides: TGTGCCAGCAGCTTATCTAGCGGGGGGAACACCGGGGAGCTGTTTTTT. Its translation: CASSLSSGGNTGELFF.

This clonotype was found a few times. The chain links TRBV7-9 to TRBJ2-6; D remains unclear. Germline assignment: CDR1 SEHNR and CDR2 FQNEAQ (reference sequence). V was trimmed by 2 bases and J by 4 bases, leaving 9 bases between them. The CDR3 consists of 15 residues. The CDR3 protein is CASSLTFFGANVLTF. CDR3 DNA: TGTGCCAGCAGCTTAACGTTCTTCGGGGCCAACGTCCTGACTTTC.

This chain connects TRBV5-5 to TRBJ1-6, with a tentative D call TRBD1 (6 bases). V lost 4 bases and J 0 bases, leaving 14 bases between the germline ends. The CDR3 loop spans 17 amino acids. Looked up from germline, CDR1 is SGHKS and CDR2 is YYEKEE (reference sequence). Written as DNA, the CDR3 is TGTGCCAGCAGCGGAGACAGGCCCAGCTCCTATAATTCACCCCTCCACTTT. Protein product: CASSGDRPSSYNSPLHF.

This clonotype was seen many times. The CDR3 spells CASSPVQGPNYGYTF. The CDR3 DNA follows: TGTGCCAGCAGCCCAGTCCAGGGGCCGAACTATGGCTACACCTTC. This rearrangement joins TRBV7-9 to TRBJ1-2; TRBD1 might be the D (6 bases). V was clipped by 5 bases and J by 2 bases, with 15 bases between them. The CDR3 extends over 15 amino acids. Germline values: CDR1 SEHNR, CDR2 FQNEAQ (reference sequence).

In this sample, this clonotype turned up many times. The rearrangement links TRBV5-1 to TRBJ2-7; TRBD2 matches at 11 bases. This CDR3 is 14 amino acids long. Germline V gene data show CDR1 as SGHRS and CDR2 as YFSETQ. J gave up 2 bases and V 4 bases, and 2 bases lay outside the gene matches. CDR3 in amino acids: CASSLSGGAYEQYV. As DNA, the CDR3 is TGCGCCAGCAGCCTTAGCGGGGGGGCCTACGAGCAGTACGTC.

Only a few counts were recorded for this clonotype. The J gene is TRBJ2-4, the V gene TRBV4-1; 7 nucleotides align to TRBD1. V shed 4 bases and J 0 bases; nucleotides not matched to a gene: 18. The germline CDR1 and CDR2 sequences are MGHRA and YSYEKL. The CDR3 loop spans 20 amino acids. The CDR3 DNA reads TGCGCCAGCAGCCGCTTCCCCGGACAGGATCCTAAACTAGCCAAAAACATTCAGTACTTC. The encoded protein is CASSRFPGQDPKLAKNIQYF.

V usage is TRBV7-2 and J usage is TRBJ1-5; 10 nucleotides align to TRBD1. Germline V gene data show CDR1 as SGHTA and CDR2 as FQGNSA. J was trimmed by 6 bases and V by 4 bases; bases with no gene match: 6. The CDR3 is made up of 15 amino acids. The DNA of the CDR3 is TGTGCCAGCAGCTCGGGGACAGGGGAGCGTCAGCCCCAGCATTTT. Its translation: CASSSGTGERQPQHF.

This clonotype was recorded at least ten times. The chain employs TRBV20-1 and TRBJ1-3; D remains ambiguous. Germline CDR1 is DFQATT and CDR2 is SNEGSKA (reference sequence). This CDR3 is 14 amino acids long. V shed 4 bases and J shed 0 bases, with 10 bases lying between them. The CDR3 sequence is CSANEGLSGNTIYF. The CDR3 nucleotides read TGCAGTGCTAATGAGGGCCTCTCTGGAAACACCATATATTTT.

This chain links TRBV7-2 with TRBJ1-2; possibly TRBD1 for D (5 bases). Trimming removed 5 bases from V and 8 bases from J, with 12 bases in between. The germline V gene encodes CDR1 SGHTA and CDR2 FQGNSA. CDR3 length: 12 residues. The CDR3 nucleotides are TGTGCCAGCAGCAAAACAGAGGGGGGCTACACCTTC. Translating gives CASSKTEGGYTF.

Ten or more counts support this clonotype. The chain carries TRBV28 and TRBJ1-6; the match to TRBD1 covers 7 bases. V shed 6 bases and J 6 bases; nucleotides not matched to a gene: 8. Germline-derived CDR1 and CDR2 are MDHEN and SYDVKM. CDR3 length: 15 residues. CDR3: CASSQRTGFNSPLHF. CDR3 bases: TGTGCCAGCAGCCAGCGGACAGGATTTAATTCACCCCTCCACTTT.

This clonotype was seen repeatedly, ten times or more. The rearrangement joins TRBV9 to TRBJ2-5; D is unresolved. The CDR3 contains 13 residues. The germline gives CDR1 SGDLS, CDR2 YYNGEE. Trimming took off 0 bases at V and 5 bases at J, with 8 bases between the two ends. CDR3 in DNA: TGTGCCAGCAGCGTAGCTTTAGCTGAGACCCAGTACTTC. This translates into CASSVALAETQYF.

In its sample, this clonotype was seen many times. This sequence joins TRBV6-6 and TRBJ1-1, with a possible D match to TRBD1 (6 bases). V lost 6 bases to trimming and J lost 4 bases, with 12 bases between them. Germline-derived CDR1 and CDR2 are MNHNY and SVGAGI (reference sequence). CDR3 length equals 13 residues. The CDR3, as DNA: TGTGCCAGCAGCTCGCAGGGGAGCACTGAAGCTTTCTTT. Its protein product is CASSSQGSTEAFF.

This clonotype was detected ten times or more. V is TRBV7-2 and J is TRBJ1-1; no clear D gene. The germline CDR1 and CDR2 sequences are SGHTA and FQGNSA. This CDR3 is built from 14 residues. V lost 3 bases and J lost 11, with 19 bases in between. The CDR3 is CASSFIVGTLPAFF. The CDR3 DNA reads as TGTGCCAGCAGCTTCATTGTTGGCACCTTACCCGCTTTCTTT.

The J gene is TRBJ1-5, the V gene TRBV4-1; D is undetermined. The CDR3 has 17 amino acids. Trimming removed 2 bases from V and 0 bases from J, with 14 bases in between. Germline CDR1 is MGHRA and CDR2 is YSYEKL. In DNA, the CDR3 is TGCGCCAGCAGCCAAAGTAACCTGCTCTATAGCAATCAGCCCCAGCATTTT. Protein product: CASSQSNLLYSNQPQHF.

This clonotype showed up just a few times. The V call is TRBV4-1, the J call TRBJ2-5; 8 bases are a match to TRBD2. Germline values: CDR1 MGHRA, CDR2 YSYEKL. The J segment lost 5 bases and the V segment lost 3 bases, leaving 11 bases of the junction unmatched. This CDR3 has 16 amino acids. CDR3 protein: CASSHPLAGRRETQYF. CDR3 nucleotides: TGCGCCAGCAGCCACCCGTTAGCGGGGCGGAGGGAGACCCAGTACTTC.

The rearrangement links TRBV4-2 to TRBJ2-4; 9 nucleotides agree with TRBD1. The J segment lost 15 bases and the V segment lost 3 bases, leaving 3 bases of the junction unmatched. The CDR3 has 11 residues. Germline V gives CDR1 LGHNA, CDR2 YNFKEQ. The CDR3, as DNA: TGTGCCAGCAGCCAGGGACAGGGTGCGTACTTC. Translation gives CASSQGQGAYF.